This TCR beta chain was found in a study of blood T cell repertoires in COVID-19. As for the study in general: Sites in the United States, Italy and Spain provided acute and convalescent COVID-19 samples. Sources were T cells, B-cell-depleted T cells, or PBMCs; the material itself was cDNA or gDNA.

From germline, CDR1 is MRHNA and CDR2 SNTAGT. The CDR3 is 16 amino acids. The junction had 6 bases not matched to a gene; V was cut back by 6 bases and J by 4 bases. There are many counts of this clone. Authors' methods: Amplification of reference gene primers provided the estimated nucleated cell counts. The assay was immunoSEQ multiplex PCR, and TCRdb's table has in-frame clones only and misses some. That table furnishes V, J and clone size, whereas the DNA furnished D and trimming. The table records roughly 96,000 clones, about 80% of them present only once. The chain recombines TRBV6-4 with TRBJ2-2, with 12 nucleotides matching TRBD2. The clonotype originates from a man aged 55 to 69 with acute or convalescent COVID-19. Sequenced: peripheral blood. The CDR3, as DNA: TGTGCCAGCAGCCCTACTAGCGGGGGGCTCACCGGGGAGCTGTTTTTT. Translation gives CASSPTSGGLTGELFF.